This T cell receptor beta chain was sequenced for a study of blood T cell repertoires in COVID-19. Study summary: Sample material is recorded as cDNA or gDNA derived from T cells, B-cell-depleted T cells, or PBMCs.

Sequencing used immunoSEQ multiplex PCR; TCRdb keeps in-frame clones, though not all of them. The sample records around 200,000 clones, around three quarters being singletons. J was trimmed by 0 bases and V by 4 bases; bases with no gene match: 8. The V gene's germline CDR1 is SGHVS and CDR2 FQNEAQ. The CDR3 has 17 amino acids. The genes are TRBV7-8 and TRBJ2-3, with 9 bases identical to TRBD2. The sample consisted of peripheral blood. The source of this sequence is a woman in her seventies with acute or convalescent COVID-19. The CDR3 DNA follows: TGTGCCAGCAGCTCTATTCCAGCGGGAGGCAGCACAGATACGCAGTATTTT. This sequence encodes CASSSIPAGGSTDTQYF.